The sequence of this TCR beta chain was determined in a study of radiotherapy plus CTLA-4 blockade in lung cancer. Patients had chemo-refractory metastatic non-small-cell lung cancer and received focal radiation plus CTLA-4 blockade that used ipilimumab. CDR1 is SGHTA, CDR2 FQGNSA, per germline. This CDR3 has 15 residues. Assay: immunoSEQ multiplex PCR; the TCRdb copy retains only in-frame clones and omits some. The top ten clones hold approximately 16% of a sample with some 60,000 clones, approximately 80% of them seen once. This TCR was recovered from a human donor with non-small cell lung cancer who had a complete response to radiotherapy plus ipilimumab. The sample consisted of peripheral blood, taken from a patient treated with radiotherapy plus ipilimumab. This rearrangement joins TRBV7-2 to TRBJ2-5; a possible D gene is TRBD1 (5 bases). The J call is in doubt because the DNA end fits TRBJ2-7 better. The CDR3 nucleotides read TGTGCCAGCAGTTTGGACACCGCCCGGGTACGCGAGCAGTACTTC. This sequence encodes CASSLDTARVREQYF.